The 9 T cell receptor beta chains reported below all come from one sample, sequenced in a study of blood T cell repertoires in COVID-19. Measured with immunoSEQ multiplex PCR; TCRdb has only the in-frame clones, and not every one. This table holds under 200,000 clones, roughly 75% found once. The sequenced sample consisted of peripheral blood. These TCRs come from a man in his 70s with active or convalescent COVID-19.

The J gene is TRBJ2-7, the V gene TRBV30; D call uncertain. The V end was cut by 3 bases, the J end by 6 bases, with 9 bases between. This CDR3 is 11 amino acids long. CDR1 is GTSNPN, CDR2 SVGIG, per germline (reference sequence). The CDR3 loop is CAWSKTGEQYF. DNA of the CDR3: TGTGCCTGGAGCAAAACGGGCGAGCAGTACTTC.

In its sample, this clone was seen a few times. This chain links TRBV10-1 with TRBJ1-3; 7 nucleotides match TRBD1. With V trimmed by 4 bases and J by 0 bases, 3 bases remained unmatched. The CDR3 covers 15 residues. Germline CDR1 reads WNHNN; CDR2 reads SYGVQD (reference sequence). CDR3 loop: CASSAGDSSGNTIYF. The CDR3 region has the DNA TGCGCCAGCAGTGCAGGGGACAGCTCTGGAAACACCATATATTTT.

The chain uses TRBV4-3 and TRBJ1-1; unclear D gene. From germline, CDR1 is LGHNA and CDR2 YSLEER. V lost 0 bases and J 5 bases, leaving 10 bases between the germline ends. The CDR3 extends over 14 amino acids. CDR3 loop: CASSQDLGETEAFF. The CDR3 DNA follows: TGCGCCAGCAGCCAAGACTTAGGAGAAACTGAAGCTTTCTTT.

This clone was seen only a few times. The chain recombines TRBV2 with TRBJ1-1; 8 positions agree with TRBD1. This CDR3 contains 14 residues. Per the germline V gene, CDR1 is SNHLY and CDR2 is FYNNEI. V shed 6 bases and J 0 bases; nucleotides not matched to a gene: 3. CDR3 in amino acids: CASSLQGVNTEAFF. The CDR3 DNA sequence: TGTGCCAGCAGCCTACAGGGGGTGAACACTGAAGCTTTCTTT.

The CDR3 DNA reads TGTGCCTCCAAGCCGGCGGGCACGGCGAACACTGAAGCTTTCTTT. This translates into CASKPAGTANTEAFF. V and J are TRBV6-6 and TRBJ1-1; D gene ambiguous. Between the trimmed V and J ends, which lost 11 bases and 1 base, there was a span of 20 bases. CDR1 and CDR2 from the germline V gene are MNHNY and SVGAGI (reference sequence). This CDR3 has 15 residues.

The chain has TRBV27 and TRBJ1-3; D may be TRBD1 (6 bases). Germline V gives CDR1 MNHEY, CDR2 SMNVEV (reference sequence). The CDR3 sequence is 14 residues long. The V and J ends lost 10 bases and 0 bases respectively, with 13 bases between them. CDR3 nucleotide sequence: TGTGCCATTATAATACAGGGCTCTGGAAACACCATATATTTT. It yields the protein CAIIIQGSGNTIYF.

The chain links TRBV9 to TRBJ2-1; 7 bases match TRBD2. Germline trimming cut 2 bases from V and 5 bases from J; bases unmatched to any gene: 4. Germline loops: CDR1 SGDLS, CDR2 YYNGEE. This CDR3 has 14 amino acids. The CDR3 region has the DNA TGTGCCAGCAGCGTTCAAGCGGGGAACAATGAGCAGTTCTTC. It codes for CASSVQAGNNEQFF.

This clone was counted only a few times. The chain carries TRBV7-2 and TRBJ2-2; TRBD2 might be the D (5 bases). Germline V gives CDR1 SGHTA, CDR2 FQGNSA. The CDR3 runs 15 residues. Trimming shortened V by 1 base and J by 7 bases, and 13 bases separated the two germline ends. CDR3 sequence (DNA): TGTGCCAGCAGCTTAGTGAGGGAATTAATCGGGGAGCTGTTTTTT. Protein product: CASSLVRELIGELFF. The entire variable domain, with the rest obtained from reference TRBV7-2 and TRBJ2-2, is as follows: GAGVSQSPSNKVTEKGKDVELRCDPISGHTALYWYRQSLGQGLEFLIYFQGNSAPDKSGLPSDRFSAERTGGSVSTLTIQRTQQEDSAVYLCASSLVRELIGELFFGEGSRLTVL.

This clone has a handful of counts. The chain joins TRBV5-1 to TRBJ2-2; 10 nucleotides agree with TRBD2. V lost 7 bases to trimming and J lost 7 bases; unmatched junction nucleotides: 10. CDR1 SGHRS and CDR2 YFSETQ come from the germline V gene. The CDR3 loop spans 15 amino acids. CDR3 residues: CASRPTSGVGGELFF. In DNA, the CDR3 is TGCGCCAGCCGGCCTACTAGCGGGGTAGGCGGGGAGCTGTTTTTT. The whole variable domain, filled in from reference TRBV5-1 and TRBJ2-2, reads KAGVTQTPRYLIKTRGQQVTLSCSPISGHRSVSWYQQTPGQGLQFLFEYFSETQRNKGNFPGRFSGRQFSNSRSEMNVSTLELGDSALYLCASRPTSGVGGELFFGEGSRLTVL.